This record covers a single TCR beta chain. Its antigen is unidentified. The record originates from a study of T cells after yellow fever vaccination. Germline V gene sequence: CDR1 SGHTA, CDR2 FQGNSA. J was trimmed by 6 bases and V by 1 base; bases with no gene match: 5. This CDR3 region has 15 residues. Overall study findings and caveats: Re-detected after boosting: most primary clones, more than 95% of CD4 and about 90% of CD8.

One entry per CDR3 protein, called by TCRdb with MiXCR from the 5' RACE reads. The sample consists of about 330,000 distinct CDR3 sequences, over 4% of them appearing once. The chain has TRBV7-2 and TRBJ2-1, with 8 bases matching TRBD1. Sequenced material: PBMCs, taken 5 days after the yellow fever booster vaccination. The sequence came from a man between 18 and 29 years old who received the YFV17D yellow fever vaccine. CDR3 sequence (DNA): TGTGCCAGCAGCTTAGTAGGACAGGGCGTCAATGAGCAGTTCTTC. Translating gives CASSLVGQGVNEQFF.